This T cell receptor beta chain came from a study of blood T cell repertoires in COVID-19. Across the whole study: T cells, B-cell-depleted T cells, or PBMCs supplied cDNA or gDNA.

As handled by the study authors: Reference gene primers were amplified, and this amplification served to estimate nucleated cell counts. The table came from immunoSEQ multiplex PCR; TCRdb's copy has only in-frame clones and leaves some out. That table supplies the V and J calls and clone size; D and trimming were determined from the DNA. The sample has over 100,000 clones, 70% to 90% seen once. This CDR3 has 12 amino acids. The germline V gene encodes CDR1 SNHLY and CDR2 FYNNEI. The germline V and J ends were trimmed by 6 bases and 10 bases, with 13 bases remaining between them. Only a few counts were recorded for this clone.

The sample was peripheral blood. The chain joins TRBV2 to TRBJ2-1; D may be TRBD1 (6 bases). The TCR sequence derives from a man aged 40-50 years with active or convalescent COVID-19. CDR3 DNA: TGTGCCAGCAGAGACGACAGGATAGAGCAGTTCTTC. It encodes CASRDDRIEQFF.